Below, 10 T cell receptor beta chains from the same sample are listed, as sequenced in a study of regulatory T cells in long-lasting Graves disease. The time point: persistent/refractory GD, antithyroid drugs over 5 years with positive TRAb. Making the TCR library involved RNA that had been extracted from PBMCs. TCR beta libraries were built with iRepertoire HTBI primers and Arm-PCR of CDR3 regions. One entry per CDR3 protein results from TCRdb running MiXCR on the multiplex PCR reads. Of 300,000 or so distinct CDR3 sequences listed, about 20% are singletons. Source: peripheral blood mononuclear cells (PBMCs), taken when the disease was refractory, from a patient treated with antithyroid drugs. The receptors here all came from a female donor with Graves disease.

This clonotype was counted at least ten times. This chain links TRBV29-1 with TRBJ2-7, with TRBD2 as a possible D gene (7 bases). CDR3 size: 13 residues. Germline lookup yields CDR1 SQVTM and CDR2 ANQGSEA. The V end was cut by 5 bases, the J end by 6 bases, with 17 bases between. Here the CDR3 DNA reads TGCAGCGTTTCCCTGTACAGGGAGGGCGAGCAGTACTTC. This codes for CSVSLYREGEQYF.

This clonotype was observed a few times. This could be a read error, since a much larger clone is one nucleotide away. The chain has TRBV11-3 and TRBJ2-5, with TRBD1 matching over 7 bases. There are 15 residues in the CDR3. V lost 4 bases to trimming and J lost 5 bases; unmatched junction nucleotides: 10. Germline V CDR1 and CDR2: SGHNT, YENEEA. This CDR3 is CASSSGQEAWETQYF. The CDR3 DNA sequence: TGTGCCAGCAGCTCAGGACAGGAGGCATGGGAGACCCAGTACTTC. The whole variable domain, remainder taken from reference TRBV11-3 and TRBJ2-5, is EAGVVQSPRYKIIEKKQPVAFWCNPISGHNTLYWYLQNLGQGPELLIRYENEEAVDDSQLPKDRFSAERLKGVDSTLKIQPAELGDSAVYLCASSSGQEAWETQYFGPGTRLLVL.

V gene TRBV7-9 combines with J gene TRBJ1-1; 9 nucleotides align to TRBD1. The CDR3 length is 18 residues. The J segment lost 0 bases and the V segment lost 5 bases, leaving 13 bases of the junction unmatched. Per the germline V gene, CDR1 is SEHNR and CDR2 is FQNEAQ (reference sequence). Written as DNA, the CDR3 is TGTGCCAGCAGCCCGAACCGGGACAGGGATATTTTGAACACTGAAGCTTTCTTT. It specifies CASSPNRDRDILNTEAFF.

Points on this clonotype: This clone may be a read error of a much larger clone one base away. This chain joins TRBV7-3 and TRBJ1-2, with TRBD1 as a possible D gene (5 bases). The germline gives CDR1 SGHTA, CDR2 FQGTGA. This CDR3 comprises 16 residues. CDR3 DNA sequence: TGTACCAGCAGCGTTATGGGGGAAACCAAGGGGTCCGGCTACACCTTC. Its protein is CTSSVMGETKGSGYTF.

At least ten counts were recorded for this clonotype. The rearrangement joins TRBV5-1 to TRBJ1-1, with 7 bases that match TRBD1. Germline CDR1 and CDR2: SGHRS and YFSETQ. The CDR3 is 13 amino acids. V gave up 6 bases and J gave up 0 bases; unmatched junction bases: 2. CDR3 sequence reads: CASIGQVNTEAFF. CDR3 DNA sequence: TGCGCCAGCATAGGACAGGTGAACACTGAAGCTTTCTTT.

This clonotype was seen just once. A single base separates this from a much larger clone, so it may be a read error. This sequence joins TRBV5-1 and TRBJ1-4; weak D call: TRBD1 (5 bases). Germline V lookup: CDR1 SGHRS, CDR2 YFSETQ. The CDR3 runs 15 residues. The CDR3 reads CANSTAGRTNEKLFF. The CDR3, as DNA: TGCGCCAACAGCACCGCAGGGAGGACTAATGAAAAACTGTTTTTT.

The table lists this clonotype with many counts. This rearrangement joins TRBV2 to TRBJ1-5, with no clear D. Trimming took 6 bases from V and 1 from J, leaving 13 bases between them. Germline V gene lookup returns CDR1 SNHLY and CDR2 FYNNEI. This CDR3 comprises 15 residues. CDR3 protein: CASRRRPGSNQPQHF. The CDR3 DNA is TGTGCCAGCAGACGTCGACCAGGAAGCAATCAGCCCCAGCATTTT.

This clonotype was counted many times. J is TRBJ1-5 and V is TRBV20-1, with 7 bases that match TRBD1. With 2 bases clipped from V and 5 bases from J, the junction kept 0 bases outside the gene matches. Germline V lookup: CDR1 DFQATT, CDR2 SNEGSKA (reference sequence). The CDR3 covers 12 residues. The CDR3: CSARQGDQPQHF. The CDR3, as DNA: TGCAGTGCTAGACAGGGGGATCAGCCCCAGCATTTT.

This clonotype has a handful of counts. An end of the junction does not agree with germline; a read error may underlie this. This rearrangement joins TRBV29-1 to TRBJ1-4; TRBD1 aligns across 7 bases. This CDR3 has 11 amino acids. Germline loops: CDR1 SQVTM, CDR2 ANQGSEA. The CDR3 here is CSVEEGRQGTF. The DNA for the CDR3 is TGCAGCGTTGAAGAGGGAAGACAGGGTACTTTT.

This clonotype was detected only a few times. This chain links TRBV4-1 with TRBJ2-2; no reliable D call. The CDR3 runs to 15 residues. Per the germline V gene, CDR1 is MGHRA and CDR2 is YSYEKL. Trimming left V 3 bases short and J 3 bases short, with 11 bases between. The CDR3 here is CASSQGTSYTGELFF. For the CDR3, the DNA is TGCGCCAGCAGCCAGGGCACAAGCTACACCGGGGAGCTGTTTTTT.